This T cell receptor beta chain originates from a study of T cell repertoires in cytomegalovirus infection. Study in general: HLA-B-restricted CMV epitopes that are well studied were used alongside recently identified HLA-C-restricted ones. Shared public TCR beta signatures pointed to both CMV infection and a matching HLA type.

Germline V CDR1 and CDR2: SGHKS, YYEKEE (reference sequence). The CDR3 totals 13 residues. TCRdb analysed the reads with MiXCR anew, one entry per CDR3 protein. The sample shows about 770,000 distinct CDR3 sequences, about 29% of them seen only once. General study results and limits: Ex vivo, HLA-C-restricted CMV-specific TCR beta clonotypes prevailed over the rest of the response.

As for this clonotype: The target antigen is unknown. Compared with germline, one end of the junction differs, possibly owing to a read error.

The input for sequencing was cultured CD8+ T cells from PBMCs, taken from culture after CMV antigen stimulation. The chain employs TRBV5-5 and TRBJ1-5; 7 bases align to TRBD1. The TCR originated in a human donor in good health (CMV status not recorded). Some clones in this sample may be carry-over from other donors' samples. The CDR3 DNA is TGTGCCAGCAGATTGGACAGGCATCAGCCCCAGCATTTT. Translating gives CASRLDRHQPQHF.